These 16 T cell receptor beta chains share one sample of origin, sequenced in a study of T-cell memory formation after mild COVID-19. TCRdb ran MiXCR on the 5' RACE reads and lists one entry per CDR3 protein. The data contain about 340,000 distinct CDR3 sequences, under 15% of them singletons. Sequenced sample: PBMCs or a T cell subset sorted from them (not recorded which). The receptors derive from a man aged 18 to 30 who had mild COVID-19 (a few samples of this study predate the infection). Cell type and time point are not known.

The rearrangement links TRBV4-1 to TRBJ1-5, with a tentative D call TRBD1 (5 bases). The CDR3 is made up of 15 amino acids. Germline V gene data show CDR1 as MGHRA and CDR2 as YSYEKL. Deletions cut 6 bases from V and 6 bases from J, with 18 bases between. Here the CDR3 reads CASRKRPQGGQPQHF. Here the CDR3 DNA reads TGCGCCAGCAGAAAGAGGCCGCAGGGTGGTCAGCCCCAGCATTTT.

V and J are TRBV7-2 and TRBJ2-2; D gene ambiguous. V shed 5 bases and J shed 0 bases, with 10 bases lying between them. The CDR3 consists of 15 residues. CDR1 and CDR2 (germline): SGHTA, FQGNSA. The CDR3 DNA sequence: TGTGCCAGCAGCCCTCCAGGAGCGAACACCGGGGAGCTGTTTTTT. Its translation: CASSPPGANTGELFF.

This clonotype was counted only a few times. The gene calls are TRBV10-3 and TRBJ2-3, with a weak D call TRBD1 (5 bases). The ends were cut back, 9 bases at V and 0 bases at J, with 16 bases in the middle. The CDR3 consists of 15 residues. The V gene's germline CDR1 is ENHRY and CDR2 SYGVKD. This CDR3 is CAMNSQGPSTDTQYF. The CDR3 DNA reads TGTGCCATGAATAGCCAGGGCCCTAGCACAGATACGCAGTATTTT.

As DNA, the CDR3 is TGTGCCTGGAGTATGGGGGGGGACCTGTTTTTT. As protein: CAWSMGGDLFF. This chain links TRBV30 with TRBJ1-4; possibly TRBD1 for D (5 bases). This CDR3 region has 11 residues. Germline V gene data show CDR1 as GTSNPN and CDR2 as SVGIG (reference sequence). Trimming took off 2 bases at V and 14 bases at J, with 12 bases between the two ends.

This clonotype was observed a few times. The chain uses TRBV5-4 and TRBJ2-3; 11 bases agree with TRBD2. Germline-derived CDR1 and CDR2 are SGHNT and YYREEE (reference sequence). The CDR3 covers 16 residues. The junction had 5 bases not matched to a gene; V was cut back by 3 bases and J by 2 bases. The CDR3 DNA sequence: TGTGCCAGCAGCTCAAGACTAGCGGGATTCACAGATACGCAGTATTTT. Its protein is CASSSRLAGFTDTQYF.

This clonotype was counted only a few times. The chain is built from TRBV4-2 and TRBJ2-2; D remains unclear. This CDR3 has 13 amino acids. Deletions cut 3 bases from V and 10 bases from J, with 12 bases between. Germline V gives CDR1 LGHNA, CDR2 YNFKEQ. The CDR3 sequence is CASSQTRREELFF. DNA of the CDR3: TGTGCCAGCAGCCAGACACGGCGTGAGGAGCTGTTTTTT.

In this sample, this clonotype turned up a few times. The chain is built from TRBV4-2 and TRBJ2-3; D tentatively fits TRBD1 or TRBD2 (5 bases each). The CDR3 has 15 amino acids. Germline CDR1 reads LGHNA; CDR2 reads YNFKEQ. Trimming stripped 0 bases from V and 4 bases from J, with 11 bases between. The CDR3 loop reads CASSQEQLGPDTQYF. The CDR3 DNA reads TGTGCCAGCAGCCAAGAACAGTTGGGACCAGATACGCAGTATTTT.

This clonotype was seen only a few times. In this CDR3 the conserved last residue, phenylalanine or tryptophan, is missing, so a read error is likely. The chain carries TRBV7-3 and TRBJ2-3, with D perhaps assigned TRBD1 or TRBD2 (5 bases each). Germline V lookup: CDR1 SGHTA, CDR2 FQGTGA. V was pared by 2 bases and J by 2 bases, with 8 bases between. The CDR3 has 14 amino acids. The CDR3: CASSLGDDTDTQYS. The CDR3 coding sequence is TGTGCCAGCAGCTTAGGGGACGACACAGATACGCAGTATTCA.

V gene TRBV2 combines with J gene TRBJ2-1, with D hard to call. The CDR3 loop spans 14 amino acids. V shed 8 bases and J shed 3 bases, with 14 bases lying between them. Germline CDR1 reads SNHLY; CDR2 reads FYNNEI. CDR3 bases: TGTGCCAGCCTTACAGAGGACCACTACAATGAGCAGTTCTTC. Translation gives CASLTEDHYNEQFF.

The chain joins TRBV12-3 or TRBV12-4 to TRBJ1-6; 8 nucleotides agree with TRBD1. This CDR3 has 14 amino acids. Trimming at V came to 7 bases and at J to 9 bases, leaving 8 bases not matched to a gene. The DNA of the CDR3 is TGTGCCAGCAAGATGACAGGGGTTCGTTCACCCCTCCACTTT. Amino acid sequence: CASKMTGVRSPLHF.

This clonotype came up a few times. The V call is TRBV5-1, the J call TRBJ1-1, with D perhaps matching TRBD1 (5 bases). The length of the CDR3 is 13 residues. Germline CDR1 and CDR2: SGHRS and YFSETQ. V lost 4 bases to trimming and J lost 1 base, with 8 bases between them. CDR3 nucleotides: TGCGCCAGCAGCGATCAGGGGAACACTGAAGCTTTCTTT. This codes for CASSDQGNTEAFF.

J is TRBJ2-1 and V is TRBV2; the D is unclear. The germline CDR1 and CDR2 sequences are SNHLY and FYNNEI. Between the trimmed V and J ends, which lost 7 bases and 3 bases, there was a span of 4 bases. CDR3 size: 11 residues. Here the CDR3 DNA reads TGTGCCAGCATGAACTACAATGAGCAGTTCTTC. It is translated as CASMNYNEQFF.

The chain couples TRBV5-1 to TRBJ1-1, with TRBD1 matching over 7 bases. V shed 0 bases and J 3 bases; nucleotides not matched to a gene: 11. The CDR3 is 17 amino acids. Germline assignment: CDR1 SGHRS and CDR2 YFSETQ. CDR3 sequence reads: CASSLARGRLSDTEAFF. In DNA form, the CDR3 reads TGCGCCAGCAGCTTGGCGAGGGGGCGATTATCAGACACTGAAGCTTTCTTT.

This chain uses TRBV15 with TRBJ2-1; D unresolved. Trimming took 0 bases from V and 3 from J, leaving 15 bases between them. The V gene's germline CDR1 is LNHNV and CDR2 YYDKDF (reference sequence). This CDR3 has 17 residues. DNA for the CDR3: TGTGCCACCAGCAGAGACCCAATCGCCCTTTACTACAATGAGCAGTTCTTC. Amino acids: CATSRDPIALYYNEQFF.

This clonotype was counted at least ten times. The V gene is TRBV7-2, the J gene TRBJ1-2; D gene uncertain. Germline values: CDR1 SGHTA, CDR2 FQGNSA. The CDR3 covers 16 residues. The V end was cut by 3 bases, the J end by 4 bases, with 18 bases between. CDR3 in amino acids: CASSFNSQPRSYGYTF. Written as DNA, the CDR3 is TGTGCCAGCAGCTTCAATTCGCAGCCTCGAAGCTATGGCTACACCTTC.

This clonotype was seen more than once but under ten times. The chain couples TRBV18 to TRBJ2-5; 9 bases agree with TRBD1. This CDR3 comprises 14 residues. Germline V lookup: CDR1 KGHSH, CDR2 LQKENI. Germline trimming cut 5 bases from V and 5 bases from J; bases unmatched to any gene: 6. CDR3 amino acids: CASSSSTGGETQYF. The CDR3 bases are TGTGCCAGCTCATCTTCGACAGGGGGGGAGACCCAGTACTTC. Full variable domain (missing parts from reference TRBV18 and TRBJ2-5): NAGVMQNPRHLVRRRGQEARLRCSPMKGHSHVYWYRQLPEEGLKFMVYLQKENIIDESGMPKERFSAEFPKEGPSILRIQQVVRGDSAAYFCASSSSTGGETQYFGPGTRLLVL.